The text below deals with one T cell receptor beta chain. Treatment noted: preoperative locoregional IRX-2 cytokine immunotherapy. This specimen comes from a study of preoperative IRX-2 immunotherapy in early breast cancer. The data were produced by immunoSEQ multiplex PCR, yet TCRdb's version contains in-frame clones alone and is incomplete. Found here are 40,000 to 45,000 clones, less than 95% of them singletons; the top ten hold around 1.6%. CDR3 length equals 13 residues. Trimming cost V 2 bases and J 5 bases; bases outside gene matches: 2. From germline, CDR1 is SGHNT and CDR2 YENEEA. Specimen: tumor tissue, collected after IRX-2 immunotherapy. The sequence came from a human donor with breast cancer. V gene TRBV11-3 combines with J gene TRBJ2-7; 8 nucleotides line up with TRBD1. In nucleotides, the CDR3 is TGTGCCAGCAGCTTAATCAGGGGGCACGAGCAGTACTTC. Translated, it gives CASSLIRGHEQYF.